The 5 T cell receptor beta chains below all came from one sample that was sequenced in a study of T cells after yellow fever vaccination. Using its own MiXCR run on the 5' RACE reads, TCRdb lists one record per CDR3 protein. The sample holds 360,000 or so distinct CDR3 sequences, around a tenth seen once. Sequenced material: PBMCs, taken on the day of the first yellow fever vaccination. All receptors come from a man younger than 35 who received the YFV17D yellow fever vaccine.

The CDR3 reads CASSFTGAGNTIYF. The CDR3, as DNA: TGTGCCAGCAGCTTCACAGGGGCTGGAAACACCATATATTTT. The chain has TRBV7-9 and TRBJ1-3; 7 bases are shared with TRBD1. This CDR3 has 14 residues. After removal of 3 bases from V and 2 bases from J, the junction contained 1 base not matched to a gene. The germline gives CDR1 SEHNR, CDR2 FQNEAQ (reference sequence).

V gene TRBV28 combines with J gene TRBJ1-2, with 9 nucleotides matching TRBD1. V lost 2 bases to trimming and J lost 4 bases; unmatched junction nucleotides: 2. The germline V gene encodes CDR1 MDHEN and CDR2 SYDVKM. This CDR3 spans 14 amino acids. In DNA form, the CDR3 reads TGTGCCAGCAGTTTAGGGACAGGGATCTATGGCTACACCTTC. This encodes CASSLGTGIYGYTF.

This clonotype was detected a few times. The V and J genes are TRBV14 and TRBJ1-1; 7 bases map to TRBD1. V trimming: 4 bases; J trimming: 10 bases; junction bases outside the gene matches: 9. Germline loops: CDR1 SGHDN, CDR2 FVKESK. This CDR3 has 13 residues. DNA for the CDR3: TGTGCCAGCAGCCCGAGACAGGGACTAGGAGCTTTCTTT. This sequence encodes CASSPRQGLGAFF. Filled out from reference TRBV14 and TRBJ1-1, the complete variable domain reads EAGVTQFPSHSVIEKGQTVTLRCDPISGHDNLYWYRRVMGKEIKFLLHFVKESKQDESGMPNNRFLAERTGGTYSTLKVQPAELEDSGVYFCASSPRQGLGAFFGQGTRLTVV.

This clonotype was recorded a few times. The chain links TRBV3-1 to TRBJ2-2; 8 bases are shared with TRBD1. V was clipped by 3 bases and J by 0 bases; unmatched bases: 3. Germline CDR1 LGHDT, CDR2 YNNKEL (reference sequence). The CDR3 has 16 amino acids. CDR3 residues: CASSQDRVSNTGELFF. CDR3 nucleotide sequence: TGTGCCAGCAGCCAGGACAGGGTATCGAACACCGGGGAGCTGTTTTTT.

This chain links TRBV20-1 with TRBJ2-1, with 9 bases lining up with TRBD2. Germline assignment: CDR1 DFQATT and CDR2 SNEGSKA (reference sequence). The CDR3 sequence is 16 residues long. V was pared by 1 base and J by 0 bases, with 4 bases of the junction left unmatched. CDR3 DNA: TGCAGTGCTAGAGCTCCGGGACTAGCCTCCTACAATGAGCAGTTCTTC. Residues: CSARAPGLASYNEQFF.